This TCR beta chain was identified during a study of tumor-infiltrating lymphocytes in primary liver carcinoma. Both blood RNA, taken from unsorted whole blood, and germline DNA were extracted. Only a few counts were recorded for this clonotype. At one boundary the junction diverges from the germline segment, which might be a read error. In germline, CDR1 is MGHRA, CDR2 YSYEKL. This CDR3 is built from 18 residues. Synthesis of TCR beta cDNA was carried out from 450 to 500 ng total RNA with a constant-region primer. Slightly modified ARM-PCR, run as three nested multiplex PCR rounds, produced the TCR beta libraries. Each of the first two PCR rounds ran around 10 cycles with TRBV1-TRBV30 forward and C-beta reverse primers. TCRdb recomputed calls from the multiplex PCR reads with MiXCR, one row per CDR3 protein. This table has some 180,000 distinct CDR3 sequences, 60% appearing once.

This clonotype was sampled from a man aged 35 to 55 with primary liver carcinoma and hepatitis B virus infection. The material sequenced was peripheral blood. The chain combines TRBV4-1 with TRBJ1-2, with 8 bases fitting TRBD1. This chain's CDR3 is CASSQEYGQGDRSYGHTF. Here the CDR3 DNA reads TGCGCCAGCAGCCAAGAATACGGACAGGGCGACAGGAGCTATGGCCACACCTTC.